Each of the 32 T cell receptor beta chains below was sequenced from the same sample in a study of blood T cell repertoires in COVID-19. Profiling relied on immunoSEQ multiplex PCR, and the TCRdb table lists in-frame clones only, not all of them. The sample yields about 50,000 clones, around 76% seen once. The sample was peripheral blood. These receptor sequences come from a man aged 45-60 years with active or convalescent COVID-19.

Comments on this clone: The germline gene is not matched at one end of the junction; a read error may be the cause. The rearrangement joins TRBV7-2 to TRBJ2-5; 10 bases line up with TRBD2. CDR1 and CDR2 from the germline V gene are SGHTA and FQGNSA. This CDR3 contains 14 residues. DNA for the CDR3: TGTGCCAGCAGCGTAGCGGGAGGCGGGGAGACCCAGTACTTC. Protein: CASSVAGGGETQYF.

CDR3 in DNA: TGTGCCAGCAGCTTGGCCCGGCCAGGGGTTTACGAGCAGTACTTC. Its translation is CASSLARPGVYEQYF. This sequence joins TRBV5-5 and TRBJ2-7, with D tentatively TRBD1 (6 bases). CDR1 is SGHKS and CDR2 is YYEKEE in the germline V gene (reference sequence). This CDR3 has 15 amino acids. Trimming removed 0 bases at V and 4 bases at J, with 14 bases between.

The V and J genes are TRBV6-2 or TRBV6-3 and TRBJ1-2; D gene uncertain. The CDR3 contains 15 residues. The V end was cut by 4 bases, the J end by 3 bases, with 15 bases between. In germline, CDR1 is MNHEY, CDR2 SVGEGT. As DNA, the CDR3 is TGTGCCAGCAGTTTGCGACGCGGGCAGGACTATGGCTACACCTTC. Its protein is CASSLRRGQDYGYTF.

The J gene is TRBJ1-1, the V gene TRBV19, with TRBD1 as a possible D gene (5 bases). Germline V lookup: CDR1 LNHDA, CDR2 SQIVND (reference sequence). V lost 0 bases and J lost 11, with 13 bases in between. The CDR3 extends over 13 amino acids. CDR3 region: CASSIDLSGRAFF. In DNA form, the CDR3 reads TGTGCCAGTAGTATAGATCTTTCAGGGAGGGCTTTCTTT. The variable domain in full, completed from reference TRBV19 and TRBJ1-1, reads DGGITQSPKYLFRKEGQNVTLSCEQNLNHDAMYWYRQDPGQGLRLIYYSQIVNDFQKGDIAEGYSVSREKKESFPLTVTSAQKNPTAFYLCASSIDLSGRAFFGQGTRLTVV.

The rearrangement joins TRBV23-1 to TRBJ1-5; unclear D gene. TRBV23-1 is assigned to the ORF class and has an uncertain function. The CDR3 is 14 amino acids. V shed 3 bases and J shed 5 bases, with 11 bases lying between them. The CDR3, as DNA: TGCGCCAGCAGTCAGGGGAGGTTGGATCAGCCCCAGCATTTT. Amino acid sequence: CASSQGRLDQPQHF.

The chain uses TRBV5-5 and TRBJ1-1; no clear D. The germline CDR1 and CDR2 sequences are SGHKS and YYEKEE (reference sequence). The CDR3 length is 13 residues. Trimming removed 7 bases at V and 1 base at J, with 11 bases between. As DNA, the CDR3 is TGTGCCAGCGCTTGGCAGAAGAACACTGAAGCTTTCTTT. Protein: CASAWQKNTEAFF.

The V and J genes are TRBV2 and TRBJ1-1; D gene unclear. This CDR3 has 12 residues. V was clipped by 3 bases and J by 7 bases, with 9 bases between them. In germline, CDR1 is SNHLY, CDR2 FYNNEI. In DNA form, the CDR3 reads TGTGCCAGCAGTGATTCCGGGTTTGAAGCTTTCTTT. It is translated as CASSDSGFEAFF.

V is TRBV2 and J is TRBJ1-2, with 8 bases identical to TRBD1. CDR1 and CDR2 (germline): SNHLY, FYNNEI. V lost 6 bases to trimming and J lost 7 bases; unmatched junction nucleotides: 7. The CDR3 runs to 13 residues. CDR3 bases: TGTGCCAGCAGCGCAACAGGGGGAGGTGGCTACACCTTC. Amino acid sequence: CASSATGGGGYTF.

Worth noting for this clone: This same CDR3 is encoded by further DNA sequences in the sample. The V gene is TRBV3-1 (or the pseudogene TRBV3-2), the J gene TRBJ2-6; 7 bases are a match to TRBD2. Germline V CDR1 and CDR2: LGHDT, YNNKEL (reference sequence). CDR3 length: 17 amino acids. V lost 0 bases and J lost 0; bases outside the gene matches: 2. This chain's CDR3 is CASSQDGRVSGANVLTF. The CDR3 DNA follows: TGTGCCAGCAGCCAAGATGGGAGGGTCTCTGGGGCCAACGTCCTGACTTTC.

The chain is built from TRBV4-2 and TRBJ1-2; tentative D call: TRBD1 (6 bases). Germline values: CDR1 LGHNA, CDR2 YNFKEQ. Trimming left V 0 bases short and J 4 bases short, with 12 bases between. The length of the CDR3 is 15 residues. CDR3 residues: CASSQDRTAVYGYTF. The CDR3 nucleotides are TGTGCCAGCAGCCAAGACAGGACAGCAGTCTATGGCTACACCTTC.

This clone was observed a few times. J is TRBJ1-1 and V is TRBV2, with D unclear. The CDR3 spans 11 residues. V shed 6 bases and J shed 10 bases, with 12 bases lying between them. Germline V gene data show CDR1 as SNHLY and CDR2 as FYNNEI. CDR3 in amino acids: CASRESIGAFF. The CDR3 nucleotides read TGTGCCAGCAGGGAGTCTATTGGAGCTTTCTTT.

This rearrangement joins TRBV5-4 to TRBJ2-6; tentatively, D is TRBD1 (6 bases). Germline V gene sequence: CDR1 SGHNT, CDR2 YYREEE (reference sequence). Deletions cut 4 bases from V and 4 bases from J, with 12 bases between. CDR3 length: 15 residues. This CDR3 is CASSNRVTGANVLTF. CDR3 nucleotides: TGTGCCAGCAGCAACAGGGTGACCGGGGCCAACGTCCTGACTTTC.

The genes are TRBV20-1 and TRBJ2-5; the D is unclear. The CDR3 consists of 11 residues. V was clipped by 1 base and J by 7 bases, with 7 bases between them. Germline CDR1 is DFQATT and CDR2 is SNEGSKA (reference sequence). CDR3 DNA sequence: TGCAGTGCTAGAGGCCCCGGGACCCAGTACTTC. Amino acid sequence: CSARGPGTQYF.

The V gene is TRBV7-9, the J gene TRBJ2-3; 8 bases align to TRBD1. V dropped 4 bases and J dropped 4; count of bases not matched to a gene: 4. The CDR3 is made up of 14 amino acids. Per the germline V gene, CDR1 is SEHNR and CDR2 is FQNEAQ (reference sequence). CDR3 amino acids: CASSSEQGADTQYF. CDR3 sequence (DNA): TGTGCCAGCAGCTCAGAACAGGGGGCAGATACGCAGTATTTT.

This sequence joins TRBV19 and TRBJ2-2; tentative D call: TRBD1 (6 bases). The germline V and J ends were trimmed by 6 bases and 0 bases, with 11 bases remaining between them. The CDR3 extends over 15 amino acids. Germline values: CDR1 LNHDA, CDR2 SQIVND (reference sequence). The CDR3 is CASSIGQTNTGELFF. The CDR3, as DNA: TGTGCCAGTAGCATCGGACAGACGAACACCGGGGAGCTGTTTTTT.

V and J are TRBV11-2 and TRBJ2-7; a possible D gene is TRBD2 (5 bases). With 0 bases removed from V and 3 bases from J, the gap between germline ends came to 9 bases. In germline, CDR1 is SGHAT, CDR2 FQNNGV. The CDR3 is 14 amino acids. The CDR3 DNA follows: TGTGCCAGCAGCTTAGACGGGGTGGACTACGAGCAGTACTTC. Encoded protein: CASSLDGVDYEQYF.

V usage is TRBV2 and J usage is TRBJ2-7, with a weak D call TRBD1 (6 bases). The CDR3 extends over 13 amino acids. Germline loops: CDR1 SNHLY, CDR2 FYNNEI. Trimming left V 6 bases short and J 5 bases short, with 14 bases between. Here the CDR3 reads CASSLSQGNEQYF. The CDR3 DNA follows: TGTGCCAGCAGCCTGAGCCAGGGGAACGAGCAGTACTTC.

This clone is labeled medium-sized (0.01 to 0.1%). DNA for the CDR3: TGTGCCAGCTCCGGGACAGGGGGTTACAGTCAGCCCCAGCATTTT. Translated, it gives CASSGTGGYSQPQHF. The chain is built from TRBV19 and TRBJ1-5; TRBD1 matches 11 bases. The V gene end was trimmed by 9 bases and the J gene end by 6 bases; junction bases not matched to a gene: 10. The germline V gene has CDR1 LNHDA and CDR2 SQIVND (reference sequence). CDR3 length: 15 residues.

V usage is TRBV9 and J usage is TRBJ2-3; D gene ambiguous. This CDR3 is 14 amino acids long. Trimming took off 0 bases at V and 2 bases at J, with 7 bases between the two ends. Germline values: CDR1 SGDLS, CDR2 YYNGEE. The CDR3 here is CASSVGANTDTQYF. CDR3 in DNA: TGTGCCAGCAGCGTAGGGGCAAACACAGATACGCAGTATTTT.

This chain uses TRBV19 with TRBJ2-1; 9 bases are a match to TRBD1. From germline, CDR1 is LNHDA and CDR2 SQIVND (reference sequence). CDR3 length: 14 residues. Germline trimming cut 3 bases from V and 7 bases from J; bases unmatched to any gene: 4. CDR3 nucleotide sequence: TGTGCCAGTAGTATCAGGACAGGGGCGAATGAGCAGTTCTTC. Translating gives CASSIRTGANEQFF.

This clone was detected ten times or more. CDR3 amino acids: CASSTQGGSNQPQHF. CDR3 sequence (DNA): TGTGCCAGTAGTACTCAGGGGGGAAGCAATCAGCCCCAGCATTTT. V is TRBV19 and J is TRBJ1-5; 7 bases agree with TRBD1. Germline trimming cut 4 bases from V and 1 base from J; bases unmatched to any gene: 4. Germline V lookup: CDR1 LNHDA, CDR2 SQIVND (reference sequence). The CDR3 sequence is 15 residues long.

V is TRBV11-2 and J is TRBJ2-1; possibly TRBD2 for D (6 bases). V lost 4 bases and J 4 bases, leaving 14 bases between the germline ends. CDR1 SGHAT and CDR2 FQNNGV come from the germline V gene. This CDR3 spans 15 amino acids. The CDR3 spells CASSSSGGSYNEQFF. DNA of the CDR3: TGTGCCAGCAGCTCCAGCGGAGGGAGTTACAATGAGCAGTTCTTC.

The chain carries TRBV7-3 and TRBJ2-1, with 10 positions matching TRBD2. J was trimmed by 8 bases and V by 2 bases; bases with no gene match: 6. The CDR3 length is 15 residues. Germline V lookup: CDR1 SGHTA, CDR2 FQGTGA. The CDR3 is CASSLASGRSHEQFF. In DNA, the CDR3 is TGTGCCAGCAGCTTAGCTAGCGGGAGATCCCATGAGCAGTTCTTC.

The J gene is TRBJ2-2, the V gene TRBV10-3, with 8 bases that match TRBD1. The J segment lost 1 base and the V segment lost 3 bases, leaving 13 bases of the junction unmatched. Per germline, CDR1 ENHRY and CDR2 SYGVKD. This CDR3 comprises 19 residues. The DNA for the CDR3 is TGTGCCATCAGTGAATATGGAGGGATGGGGACAGGGAACACCGGGGAGCTGTTTTTT. Translated: CAISEYGGMGTGNTGELFF.

The gene calls are TRBV5-6 and TRBJ2-3; tentative D call: TRBD2 (7 bases). The CDR3 is 15 residues long. From germline, CDR1 is SGHDT and CDR2 YYEEEE. Trimming cost V 3 bases and J 0 bases, with 11 bases left between them. The CDR3 nucleotides are TGTGCCAGCAGCTGGGCGGGGGCAAGCACAGATACGCAGTATTTT. Protein product: CASSWAGASTDTQYF.

J is TRBJ1-2 and V is TRBV7-9, with D possibly matching TRBD1 (5 bases). The germline V gene has CDR1 SEHNR and CDR2 FQNEAQ (reference sequence). The CDR3 runs 16 residues. V lost 5 bases and J lost 4, with 20 bases in between. CDR3 sequence reads: CASSRALLREGYGYTF. The CDR3 DNA follows: TGTGCCAGCAGCCGAGCACTTCTCAGGGAGGGCTATGGCTACACCTTC.

This clone came up once. This sequence joins TRBV4-2 and TRBJ2-1, with 10 bases identical to TRBD2. The CDR3 is 18 amino acids. The V and J ends lost 2 bases and 6 bases, in that order; junction bases with no gene match: 13. Germline V gene data show CDR1 as LGHNA and CDR2 as YNFKEQ. Written as DNA, the CDR3 is TGTGCCAGCAGCCAACTACCATATAGCGGGAGGCCAGGCAATGAGCAGTTCTTC. It encodes CASSQLPYSGRPGNEQFF.

This chain links TRBV5-6 with TRBJ2-2, with D perhaps matching TRBD2 (7 bases). With 0 bases removed from V and 5 bases from J, the gap between germline ends came to 14 bases. The CDR3 loop spans 16 amino acids. CDR1 is SGHDT and CDR2 is YYEEEE in the germline V gene. The CDR3 DNA sequence: TGTGCCAGCAGCTTGGCGGGGGGCAGAGCAACCGGGGAGCTGTTTTTT. The encoded protein is CASSLAGGRATGELFF.

This clone was picked up a small number of times. The V and J genes are TRBV19 and TRBJ1-3, with unresolved D. The CDR3 length is 13 residues. CDR1 LNHDA and CDR2 SQIVND come from the germline V gene (reference sequence). Trimming took 10 bases from V and 5 from J, leaving 15 bases between them. CDR3 sequence: CATFSVGRNTIYF. The CDR3 nucleotides are TGTGCCACATTCTCGGTCGGGAGAAACACCATATATTTT.

The gene calls are TRBV7-3 and TRBJ2-7, with 8 bases fitting TRBD2. The V and J ends lost 3 bases and 1 base, in that order; junction bases with no gene match: 5. Germline V gene lookup returns CDR1 SGHTA and CDR2 FQGTGA. CDR3 length: 15 residues. The CDR3 region is CASSFGSGSSYEQYF. Written as DNA, the CDR3 is TGTGCCAGCAGCTTCGGGAGCGGGAGTTCCTACGAGCAGTACTTC.

V is TRBV5-1 and J is TRBJ1-1, with 7 bases aligning to TRBD1. The CDR3 has 15 amino acids. Germline V gene data show CDR1 as SGHRS and CDR2 as YFSETQ. The V and J ends lost 10 bases and 3 bases, in that order; junction bases with no gene match: 15. Here the CDR3 reads CAPQGKGALDTEAFF. The CDR3 nucleotides read TGCGCCCCCCAGGGGAAGGGGGCTCTCGACACTGAAGCTTTCTTT.

The chain uses TRBV19 and TRBJ2-7; TRBD1 matches 7 bases. The CDR3 totals 14 residues. V lost 4 bases, J lost 0 bases, and 3 bases stayed unmatched. Germline V lookup: CDR1 LNHDA, CDR2 SQIVND (reference sequence). This chain's CDR3 is CASSTRTGSYEQYF. The CDR3 DNA is TGTGCCAGTAGTACCCGGACAGGCTCCTACGAGCAGTACTTC.